These 25 T cell receptor beta chains were sequenced from one sample in a study of blood T cell repertoires in COVID-19. Sequenced by immunoSEQ multiplex PCR; TCRdb stores in-frame clones only, minus some. Found here are 150,000 or so clones, more than 75% of them singletons; the top ten hold 0.55% to 0.6%. The material sequenced was peripheral blood. Receptors were obtained from a man aged 55 to 70 with COVID-19, enrolled during active disease.

The gene calls are TRBV19 and TRBJ1-2; D unresolved. Germline V CDR1 and CDR2: LNHDA, SQIVND (reference sequence). CDR3 length: 14 amino acids. The V end lost 1 base, the J end lost 3 bases, and 9 bases lay between the germline ends. The CDR3 protein is CASSIGLSYYGYTF. The DNA of the CDR3 is TGTGCCAGTAGTATAGGTCTATCTTACTATGGCTACACCTTC.

The V call is TRBV18, the J call TRBJ1-1; a possible D gene is TRBD1 (6 bases). V lost 5 bases and J 0 bases, leaving 16 bases between the germline ends. The CDR3 consists of 16 residues. CDR1 KGHSH and CDR2 LQKENI come from the germline V gene. CDR3 DNA: TGTGCCAGCTCATCCTCGACAGGCCAAATGAACACTGAAGCTTTCTTT. This encodes CASSSSTGQMNTEAFF.

This clone was observed a handful of times. The chain has TRBV7-9 and TRBJ2-7; 8 nucleotides line up with TRBD1. After removal of 5 bases from V and 2 bases from J, the junction contained 5 bases not matched to a gene. CDR3 size: 14 residues. Per germline, CDR1 SEHNR and CDR2 FQNEAQ (reference sequence). The CDR3 sequence is CASSPDRAPYEQYF. The CDR3 DNA sequence: TGTGCCAGCAGCCCGGACAGGGCGCCCTACGAGCAGTACTTC.

A few counts support this clone. This chain connects TRBV19 to TRBJ1-1; D unresolved. The V and J ends lost 5 bases and 0 bases respectively, with 10 bases between them. The CDR3 has 14 amino acids. Germline V gives CDR1 LNHDA, CDR2 SQIVND (reference sequence). CDR3 protein: CASSVQNMNTEAFF. The CDR3 coding sequence is TGTGCCAGTAGTGTACAGAACATGAACACTGAAGCTTTCTTT.

This chain connects TRBV6-5 to TRBJ1-3, with 8 nucleotides matching TRBD1. The V gene end was trimmed by 2 bases and the J gene end by 5 bases; junction bases not matched to a gene: 8. The CDR3 extends over 16 amino acids. Germline CDR1 reads MNHEY; CDR2 reads SVGAGI. For the CDR3, the DNA is TGTGCCAGCAGTTACGGGCAGGGGGCAGGTAGAAACACCATATATTTT. Amino acids: CASSYGQGAGRNTIYF.

The chain links TRBV29-1 to TRBJ1-4, with 10 bases that match TRBD1. This CDR3 has 14 residues. Trimming took 7 bases from V and 8 from J; bases not matched to a gene: 10. The germline V gene encodes CDR1 SQVTM and CDR2 ANQGSEA. The CDR3 loop reads CSARGTGEGEKLFF. DNA for the CDR3: TGCAGCGCCCGAGGGACAGGGGAAGGGGAAAAACTGTTTTTT.

This chain links TRBV19 with TRBJ2-5, with TRBD1 matching over 8 bases. CDR3 length: 13 amino acids. The germline gives CDR1 LNHDA, CDR2 SQIVND (reference sequence). After removal of 8 bases from V and 4 bases from J, the junction contained 6 bases not matched to a gene. The CDR3 DNA sequence: TGTGCCAGTTCTACTACAGGGGGAGAGACCCAGTACTTC. This sequence encodes CASSTTGGETQYF.

The V call is TRBV19, the J call TRBJ2-2; 7 bases agree with TRBD2. This CDR3 comprises 16 residues. From germline, CDR1 is LNHDA and CDR2 SQIVND (reference sequence). V was pared by 5 bases and J by 5 bases, with 11 bases of the junction left unmatched. The CDR3 sequence: CASSPPSAGDTGELFF. CDR3 DNA sequence: TGTGCCAGTAGTCCCCCCTCTGCGGGAGATACCGGGGAGCTGTTTTTT.

For this clone: Within the sample, other DNA sequences also encode this same CDR3. CDR3 amino acids: CASSQGQGGEKLFF. CDR3 sequence (DNA): TGCGCCAGCAGCCAGGGACAGGGAGGTGAAAAACTGTTTTTT. The chain has TRBV4-3 and TRBJ1-4; 9 bases line up with TRBD1. V lost 3 bases, J lost 7 bases, and 3 bases stayed unmatched. Per the germline V gene, CDR1 is LGHNA and CDR2 is YSLEER. The CDR3 is 14 residues long.

The rearrangement joins TRBV9 to TRBJ1-2; 12 positions match TRBD1. This CDR3 region has 18 residues. Germline V gene data show CDR1 as SGDLS and CDR2 as YYNGEE. Trimming cost V 0 bases and J 5 bases; bases outside gene matches: 11. The CDR3 sequence is CASSVEPGGTGGEYGYTF. In nucleotides, the CDR3 is TGTGCCAGCAGCGTAGAGCCAGGTGGGACAGGGGGCGAGTATGGCTACACCTTC.

This chain uses TRBV6-5 with TRBJ2-7, with TRBD1 identical over 7 bases. After removal of 10 bases from V and 2 bases from J, the junction contained 11 bases not matched to a gene. CDR1 MNHEY and CDR2 SVGAGI come from the germline V gene. This CDR3 spans 14 amino acids. This CDR3 reads CATQTGFVAYEQYF. The CDR3 DNA is TGTGCCACCCAGACAGGGTTCGTGGCCTACGAGCAGTACTTC.

The V call is TRBV3-1 (or the pseudogene TRBV3-2), the J call TRBJ1-4, with TRBD1 as a possible D gene (6 bases). Germline-derived CDR1 and CDR2 are LGHDT and YNNKEL (reference sequence). Trimming cost V 1 base and J 7 bases, with 13 bases left between them. CDR3 size: 15 residues. The CDR3 loop is CASSQGNRAGEKLFF. The CDR3 coding sequence is TGTGCCAGCAGCCAAGGGAACAGGGCGGGTGAAAAACTGTTTTTT.

The J gene is TRBJ1-4, the V gene TRBV19, with 7 bases matching TRBD1. Germline V gene data show CDR1 as LNHDA and CDR2 as SQIVND (reference sequence). V was clipped by 5 bases and J by 0 bases; unmatched bases: 9. CDR3 size: 17 residues. Written as DNA, the CDR3 is TGTGCCAGTAGTCTCCGTCAGGGACAGCCAACTAATGAAAAACTGTTTTTT. This sequence encodes CASSLRQGQPTNEKLFF.

This clone was detected only once. This chain joins TRBV18 and TRBJ1-5; 9 bases agree with TRBD1. Germline lookup yields CDR1 KGHSH and CDR2 LQKENI. V was pared by 4 bases and J by 5 bases, with 9 bases of the junction left unmatched. There are 16 residues in the CDR3. The CDR3 here is CASSLEGTGWYQPQHF. The CDR3 bases are TGTGCCAGCTCACTGGAGGGGACAGGGTGGTATCAGCCCCAGCATTTT.

J is TRBJ1-1 and V is TRBV19; a weak D match, TRBD1 (6 bases). The V and J ends lost 2 bases and 8 bases respectively, with 15 bases between them. Germline V CDR1 and CDR2: LNHDA, SQIVND (reference sequence). This CDR3 comprises 14 residues. CDR3 loop: CASSIQGFSAEAFF. The DNA for the CDR3 is TGTGCCAGTAGTATACAGGGGTTTTCTGCCGAAGCTTTCTTT.

Remarks on this clone: Germline is not matched at one junction end, which may reflect a read error. V is TRBV18 and J is TRBJ2-1, with D unclear. CDR1 KGHSH and CDR2 LQKENI come from the germline V gene. CDR3 length: 15 amino acids. The chain's CDR3 is CASSSPTTLYNEQFF. The CDR3 DNA is TGTGCCAGCTCATCACCGACAACCCTCTACAATGAGCAGTTCTTC. Using reference TRBV18 and TRBJ2-1 for the parts outside the CDR3, the full variable domain is NAGVMQNPRHLVRRRGQEARLRCSPMKGHSHVYWYRQLPEEGLKFMVYLQKENIIDESGMPKERFSAEFPKEGPSILRIQQVVRGDSAAYFCASSSPTTLYNEQFFGPGTRLTVL.

As concerns this clone: The same CDR3 arises from other DNA sequences in this sample as well. The rearrangement links TRBV18 to TRBJ2-1; 8 bases align to TRBD2. Germline lookup yields CDR1 KGHSH and CDR2 LQKENI. There are 14 residues in the CDR3. Trimming removed 3 bases from V and 5 bases from J; junction bases left unmatched: 3. The CDR3 nucleotides are TGTGCCAGCTCACCCAGAGCGGGGGACAATGAGCAGTTCTTC. It specifies CASSPRAGDNEQFF.

This chain links TRBV27 with TRBJ1-2; TRBD1 matches at 11 bases. The trim removed 4 bases at V and 8 bases at J, leaving 9 bases unmatched. The germline CDR1 and CDR2 sequences are MNHEY and SMNVEV (reference sequence). The CDR3 extends over 15 amino acids. The CDR3 DNA sequence: TGTGCCAGCAGTTGGAGAGGGGGACAGGGGGTCGGCTACACCTTC. As protein: CASSWRGGQGVGYTF.

This sequence joins TRBV28 and TRBJ2-6; D perhaps matches TRBD1 (5 bases). Germline CDR1 reads MDHEN; CDR2 reads SYDVKM. The CDR3 totals 16 residues. Trimming took off 3 bases at V and 0 bases at J, with 9 bases between the two ends. The chain's CDR3 is CASSFDRSSGANVLTF. The CDR3 DNA is TGTGCCAGCAGTTTCGACAGAAGCTCTGGGGCCAACGTCCTGACTTTC.

The genes are TRBV15 and TRBJ1-4; D is ambiguous. Trimming took off 5 bases at V and 7 bases at J, with 11 bases between the two ends. Germline V lookup: CDR1 LNHNV, CDR2 YYDKDF (reference sequence). The CDR3 runs 13 residues. The CDR3 sequence: CATSAPLSEKLFF. DNA for the CDR3: TGTGCCACCAGCGCGCCTCTTAGTGAAAAACTGTTTTTT.

This clone was detected a few times. This chain uses TRBV9 with TRBJ2-7; tentatively, D is TRBD2 (6 bases). Trimming pared 7 bases from V and 2 bases from J, leaving 16 bases between. The CDR3 loop spans 14 amino acids. CDR1 and CDR2 (germline): SGDLS, YYNGEE. The CDR3 protein is CASGGAAATYEQYF. The DNA for the CDR3 is TGTGCCAGCGGAGGGGCCGCAGCAACCTACGAGCAGTACTTC.

The gene calls are TRBV19 and TRBJ2-1; 9 bases fit TRBD1. The V and J ends lost 3 bases and 8 bases, in that order; junction bases with no gene match: 8. Germline lookup yields CDR1 LNHDA and CDR2 SQIVND (reference sequence). The CDR3 has 15 amino acids. CDR3 DNA: TGTGCCAGTAGTATTAGACAGGGGGTAATATATGAGCAGTTCTTC. As protein: CASSIRQGVIYEQFF.

This chain links TRBV2 with TRBJ2-7; tentative D call: TRBD2 (6 bases). Trimming cost V 4 bases and J 0 bases, with 22 bases left between them. Germline V CDR1 and CDR2: SNHLY, FYNNEI. This CDR3 has 18 amino acids. CDR3 sequence (DNA): TGTGCCAGCAGTGGATCGTCTCGTCGGGGGATAAGCTCCTACGAGCAGTACTTC. It translates to CASSGSSRRGISSYEQYF.

This clone was observed once. The genes are TRBV2 and TRBJ1-2, with TRBD1 matching over 9 bases. Per the germline V gene, CDR1 is SNHLY and CDR2 is FYNNEI. V was pared by 6 bases and J by 4 bases, with 6 bases of the junction left unmatched. CDR3 length equals 14 residues. Written as DNA, the CDR3 is TGTGCCAGCAGGACAGGGGGAGAGGGCTATGGCTACACCTTC. Residues: CASRTGGEGYGYTF.

The chain joins TRBV11-2 to TRBJ2-1, with 9 bases aligning to TRBD2. Germline values: CDR1 SGHAT, CDR2 FQNNGV. The CDR3 is 13 amino acids. V shed 1 base, J shed 12 bases, and the junction held 4 bases outside the gene matches. The CDR3: CASSLGLAASQFF. CDR3 DNA: TGTGCCAGCAGCTTAGGACTAGCGGCTTCGCAGTTCTTC.